One sample yielded the 32 T cell receptor beta chains listed below, sequenced in a study of CD8 T cells in ankylosing spondylitis. TCRdb re-called the 5' RACE reads with MiXCR, one entry per CDR3 protein. The table shows about 130,000 distinct CDR3 sequences, with about 13% occurring only once. What was sequenced was blood, either unsorted or a sorted T cell fraction (not recorded which). All receptors derive from a female donor with ankylosing spondylitis or in good health (not recorded which).

This clonotype was found many times. The chain links TRBV7-9 to TRBJ2-7; D uncertain. V lost 2 bases and J 1 base, leaving 6 bases between the germline ends. This CDR3 region has 13 residues. CDR1 is SEHNR, CDR2 FQNEAQ, per germline (reference sequence). The CDR3 spells CASSLLGSYEQYF. CDR3 coding DNA: TGTGCCAGCAGCTTATTAGGGTCCTACGAGCAGTACTTC.

This clonotype has just a few counts. The V and J genes are TRBV2 and TRBJ2-7; tentative D call: TRBD1 (6 bases). The germline CDR1 and CDR2 sequences are SNHLY and FYNNEI. The CDR3 is made up of 14 amino acids. V was trimmed by 6 bases and J by 5 bases, leaving 17 bases between them. The CDR3 sequence: CASSTTRGSHEQYF. The CDR3 region has the DNA TGTGCCAGCAGCACCACCAGGGGTTCCCACGAGCAGTACTTC. The full variable domain, in which reference TRBV2 and TRBJ2-7 provide the parts outside the CDR3, is EPEVTQTPSHQVTQMGQEVILRCVPISNHLYFYWYRQILGQKVEFLVSFYNNEISEKSEIFDDQFSVERPDGSNFTLKIRSTKLEDSAMYFCASSTTRGSHEQYFGPGTRLTVT.

This clonotype was counted only a few times. The V call is TRBV2, the J call TRBJ1-2; a weak D match, TRBD1 (5 bases). From germline, CDR1 is SNHLY and CDR2 FYNNEI. CDR3 length: 17 amino acids. Trimming took off 4 bases at V and 5 bases at J, with 23 bases between the two ends. The CDR3 protein is CASSGGWDGATWYGYTF. CDR3 nucleotides: TGTGCCAGCAGTGGGGGGTGGGACGGGGCTACTTGGTATGGCTACACCTTC. The complete variable domain, with remaining parts taken from reference TRBV2 and TRBJ1-2, reads EPEVTQTPSHQVTQMGQEVILRCVPISNHLYFYWYRQILGQKVEFLVSFYNNEISEKSEIFDDQFSVERPDGSNFTLKIRSTKLEDSAMYFCASSGGWDGATWYGYTFGSGTRLTVV.

CDR3 loop: CASSPLAGETYEQYF. Here the CDR3 DNA reads TGTGCCAGCAGCCCGTTAGCGGGAGAGACCTACGAGCAGTACTTC. The rearrangement links TRBV7-9 to TRBJ2-7, with 9 bases that match TRBD2. Trimming took 5 bases from V and 2 from J; bases not matched to a gene: 7. The germline CDR1 and CDR2 sequences are SEHNR and FQNEAQ (reference sequence). This CDR3 comprises 15 residues.

This clonotype has a count of ten or more. The CDR3 region is CASSRRLAGGPSRTDTQYF. As DNA, the CDR3 is TGCGCCAGCAGCAGACGACTAGCGGGGGGACCGTCTCGCACAGATACGCAGTATTTT. This sequence joins TRBV5-1 and TRBJ2-3; 13 bases are a match to TRBD2. V lost 4 bases, J lost 1 base, and 12 bases stayed unmatched. This CDR3 is 19 amino acids long. Germline CDR1 SGHRS, CDR2 YFSETQ.

The chain couples TRBV6-5 to TRBJ2-5; D may be TRBD1 (6 bases). The CDR3 is 18 residues long. Trimming took off 2 bases at V and 4 bases at J, with 23 bases between the two ends. The V gene's germline CDR1 is MNHEY and CDR2 SVGAGI. CDR3 in amino acids: CASSYGVSTGPSGETQYF. DNA of the CDR3: TGTGCCAGCAGTTACGGGGTTTCGACAGGTCCTTCGGGAGAGACCCAGTACTTC.

This clonotype has a count of ten or more. V gene TRBV10-3 combines with J gene TRBJ1-5; the D gene is possibly TRBD1 (6 bases). The germline CDR1 and CDR2 sequences are ENHRY and SYGVKD. Trimming removed 6 bases from V and 5 bases from J, with 11 bases in between. The CDR3 spans 13 residues. Here the CDR3 DNA reads TGTGCCATCAGGGACAGTCGGGATCAGCCCCAGCATTTT. Protein product: CAIRDSRDQPQHF.

This clonotype was found a few times. V usage is TRBV20-1 and J usage is TRBJ2-7, with 10 bases matching TRBD2. Losses at the gene ends were 4 bases for V and 3 bases for J; bases not matched to a gene: 3. From germline, CDR1 is DFQATT and CDR2 SNEGSKA (reference sequence). CDR3 length: 13 residues. CDR3 amino acids: CSAIIAGGYEQYF. The CDR3 region has the DNA TGCAGTGCTATTATAGCGGGGGGCTACGAGCAGTACTTC.

This clonotype was counted between two and nine times. This chain links TRBV7-2 with TRBJ2-7; the match to TRBD2 covers 12 bases. There are 15 residues in the CDR3. The germline V gene has CDR1 SGHTA and CDR2 FQGNSA. Trimming took 4 bases from V and 3 from J; bases not matched to a gene: 4. CDR3 sequence (DNA): TGTGCCAGCAGCTCCCAGACTAGCGGGGGCTACGAGCAGTACTTC. Protein product: CASSSQTSGGYEQYF.

This clonotype has a count of ten or more. This chain uses TRBV7-9 with TRBJ1-5, with D unresolved. The CDR3 contains 12 residues. The germline CDR1 and CDR2 sequences are SEHNR and FQNEAQ (reference sequence). V lost 3 bases and J 6 bases, leaving 6 bases between the germline ends. For the CDR3, the DNA is TGTGCCAGCAGCTTGGAAGCTCAGCCCCAGCATTTT. This gives the protein CASSLEAQPQHF.

This clonotype was seen ten or more times. The genes are TRBV20-1 and TRBJ2-1; a possible D gene is TRBD1 (5 bases). The CDR3 contains 16 residues. Germline values: CDR1 DFQATT, CDR2 SNEGSKA (reference sequence). Trimming cost V 5 bases and J 4 bases, with 21 bases left between them. In DNA form, the CDR3 reads TGCAGTGCTTCCCCTCCCTCGGCAGGGTCTTACAATGAGCAGTTCTTC. It encodes CSASPPSAGSYNEQFF.

The sample holds many counts of this clonotype. This chain links TRBV3-1 with TRBJ1-4, with TRBD1 matching over 10 bases. Germline CDR1 is LGHDT and CDR2 is YNNKEL (reference sequence). Trimming took 3 bases from V and 5 from J; bases not matched to a gene: 6. The CDR3 loop spans 16 amino acids. Here the CDR3 DNA reads TGTGCCAGCAGCCACAGACAGGGGGCAAGGAATGAAAAACTGTTTTTT. Encoded protein: CASSHRQGARNEKLFF.

This clonotype has only a few counts. This chain joins TRBV7-8 and TRBJ1-1; D is uncertain. V dropped 0 bases and J dropped 5 bases, with 13 bases sitting between them. The CDR3 runs 15 residues. The V gene's germline CDR1 is SGHVS and CDR2 FQNEAQ. CDR3 in amino acids: CASSLARLGQTEAFF. In nucleotides, the CDR3 is TGTGCCAGCAGCTTAGCGCGGTTAGGGCAGACTGAAGCTTTCTTT.

This chain connects TRBV5-1 to TRBJ2-2; 7 nucleotides agree with TRBD1. Germline V gives CDR1 SGHRS, CDR2 YFSETQ. The CDR3 has 16 amino acids. The V gene end was trimmed by 0 bases and the J gene end by 4 bases; junction bases not matched to a gene: 6. CDR3 protein: CASSLEQGPLTGELFF. The CDR3, as DNA: TGCGCCAGCAGCTTGGAACAGGGGCCCCTCACCGGGGAGCTGTTTTTT.

This clonotype was found many times. The chain recombines TRBV29-1 with TRBJ1-4, with 7 nucleotides matching TRBD1. This CDR3 region has 14 residues. V shed 6 bases, J shed 5 bases, and the junction held 9 bases outside the gene matches. CDR1 and CDR2 (germline): SQVTM, ANQGSEA. The CDR3 DNA is TGCAGCGTCGCCCCCGGGACAGCAAATGAAAAACTGTTTTTT. Its protein is CSVAPGTANEKLFF.

This chain uses TRBV5-1 with TRBJ2-1; TRBD2 agrees at 7 bases. From germline, CDR1 is SGHRS and CDR2 YFSETQ. This CDR3 is 16 amino acids long. Germline trimming cut 5 bases from V and 4 bases from J; bases unmatched to any gene: 12. The CDR3 DNA follows: TGCGCCAGCAGAGAATCTAGTCGGCGGGAGTACAATGAGCAGTTCTTC. Translation gives CASRESSRREYNEQFF.

There are a few counts of this clonotype. V usage is TRBV19 and J usage is TRBJ2-1, with 8 bases matching TRBD2. The CDR3 is 15 residues long. CDR1 is LNHDA, CDR2 SQIVND, per germline (reference sequence). Unmatched junction bases numbered 7, after V lost 6 bases and J lost 3 bases. CDR3 in DNA: TGTGCCAGTAGCCAATACGGGGGGGACTACAATGAGCAGTTCTTC. Translation gives CASSQYGGDYNEQFF.

This clonotype was found many times. The J gene is TRBJ2-2, the V gene TRBV3-1, with 7 bases that match TRBD2. The V segment lost 6 bases and the J segment 2 bases; nucleotides outside the gene matches: 6. The germline V gene encodes CDR1 LGHDT and CDR2 YNNKEL (reference sequence). CDR3 length: 15 amino acids. In DNA form, the CDR3 reads TGTGCCAGCAGAGACGGGGGGACCAACACCGGGGAGCTGTTTTTT. This gives the protein CASRDGGTNTGELFF.

At least ten counts were recorded for this clonotype. The chain combines TRBV20-1 with TRBJ1-1; D perhaps matches TRBD1 (6 bases). Germline V CDR1 and CDR2: DFQATT, SNEGSKA (reference sequence). The CDR3 has 12 residues. V gave up 6 bases and J gave up 5 bases, with 13 bases separating them. CDR3 loop: CSAQGLWTEAFF. The CDR3 DNA follows: TGCAGTGCGCAGGGGTTATGGACTGAAGCTTTCTTT.

This clonotype appeared a few times. The rearrangement joins TRBV12-3 or TRBV12-4 to TRBJ2-3; TRBD2 matches at 15 bases. This CDR3 spans 16 amino acids. V gave up 5 bases and J gave up 5 bases; unmatched junction bases: 5. CDR3 sequence reads: CASSRQGLAGGDTQYF. CDR3 DNA: TGTGCCAGCAGTCGACAGGGACTAGCGGGAGGAGATACGCAGTATTTT.

Only a few counts were recorded for this clonotype. This sequence joins TRBV6-4 and TRBJ2-7; weak D call: TRBD2 (6 bases). The length of the CDR3 is 14 residues. Germline V CDR1 and CDR2: MRHNA, SNTAGT. The germline V and J ends were trimmed by 5 bases and 0 bases, with 11 bases remaining between them. The CDR3 sequence: CASSPGTPSYEQYF. CDR3 bases: TGTGCCAGCAGTCCCGGGACTCCCTCCTACGAGCAGTACTTC.

The gene calls are TRBV5-6 and TRBJ1-2; 7 nucleotides agree with TRBD1. Germline lookup yields CDR1 SGHDT and CDR2 YYEEEE. V lost 4 bases, J lost 5 bases, and 5 bases stayed unmatched. The CDR3 length is 13 residues. CDR3 bases: TGTGCCAGCAGCCCTACAGGGGTATATGGCTACACCTTC. This sequence encodes CASSPTGVYGYTF.

This clonotype was counted between two and nine times. This chain uses TRBV11-2 with TRBJ2-7, with 9 bases that match TRBD1. V was pared by 5 bases and J by 2 bases, with 10 bases of the junction left unmatched. The CDR3 runs to 16 residues. Germline CDR1 SGHAT, CDR2 FQNNGV. In DNA form, the CDR3 reads TGTGCCAGCAGCCCGTTGTCCGGGACAGGGCCCTACGAGCAGTACTTC. Protein: CASSPLSGTGPYEQYF.

This clonotype showed up many times. The chain has TRBV20-1 and TRBJ2-5; tentatively, D is TRBD1 (7 bases). Trimming removed 5 bases at V and 5 bases at J, with 15 bases between. The CDR3 has 13 amino acids. Germline V gives CDR1 DFQATT, CDR2 SNEGSKA (reference sequence). CDR3 residues: CSAFGGGRETQYF. The CDR3 DNA is TGCAGTGCTTTCGGAGGGGGCAGGGAGACCCAGTACTTC.

This clonotype appeared many times. The chain carries TRBV29-1 and TRBJ1-6, with 8 bases fitting TRBD1. The junction had 10 bases not matched to a gene; V was cut back by 6 bases and J by 9 bases. The CDR3 contains 14 residues. Germline CDR1 and CDR2: SQVTM and ANQGSEA. CDR3 amino acids: CSVLEGQDSSPLHF. CDR3 nucleotides: TGCAGCGTGCTTGAGGGACAGGATAGTTCACCCCTCCACTTT.

At least ten counts were recorded for this clonotype. V and J are TRBV27 and TRBJ2-3; D not certain. Trimming took off 10 bases at V and 6 bases at J, with 14 bases between the two ends. The V gene's germline CDR1 is MNHEY and CDR2 SMNVEV (reference sequence). This CDR3 is 12 amino acids long. CDR3 coding DNA: TGTGCCATCGTCCCGACTCGGGATACGCAGTATTTT. It yields the protein CAIVPTRDTQYF.

This clonotype was counted at least ten times. This chain connects TRBV20-1 to TRBJ1-2, with a weak D call TRBD1 (5 bases). The V end was cut by 5 bases, the J end by 5 bases, with 9 bases between. Germline CDR1 and CDR2: DFQATT and SNEGSKA (reference sequence). CDR3 size: 11 residues. CDR3 bases: TGCAGTGCTTTTTCAGGGTATGGCTACACCTTC. Encoded protein: CSAFSGYGYTF.

This clonotype was counted only a few times. The V and J genes are TRBV3-1 and TRBJ2-4, with a weak D call TRBD2 (7 bases). V lost 5 bases and J 0 bases, leaving 23 bases between the germline ends. The germline V gene encodes CDR1 LGHDT and CDR2 YNNKEL (reference sequence). CDR3 length equals 19 residues. DNA of the CDR3: TGTGCCAGCAGCAGCGGGACACCTTTTGCGGAGCTAGCCAAAAACATTCAGTACTTC. Translating it yields CASSSGTPFAELAKNIQYF.

A few counts support this clonotype. The chain has TRBV12-3 or TRBV12-4 and TRBJ2-5, with D unresolved. CDR3 length: 14 amino acids. Trimming shortened V by 3 bases and J by 5 bases, and 13 bases separated the two germline ends. The CDR3 bases are TGTGCCAGCAGTTTGGACCGGTTTATGGAGACCCAGTACTTC. Its protein is CASSLDRFMETQYF.

This clonotype was counted at least ten times. The chain is built from TRBV4-1 and TRBJ2-1, with D possibly TRBD2 on 5 matching bases. The CDR3 contains 15 residues. Looked up from germline, CDR1 is MGHRA and CDR2 is YSYEKL. The ends were cut back, 4 bases at V and 1 base at J, with 11 bases in the middle. The DNA for the CDR3 is TGCGCCAGCAGCCCCCCGGGGATGTCCTACAATGAGCAGTTCTTC. Protein sequence: CASSPPGMSYNEQFF.

This clonotype was seen only a few times. The rearrangement links TRBV12-3 or TRBV12-4 to TRBJ2-1; perhaps TRBD2 as D (6 bases). V lost 5 bases and J 0 bases, leaving 11 bases between the germline ends. The CDR3 totals 15 residues. The CDR3 DNA sequence: TGTGCCAGCAGTCCGGGGGATAGCTCCTACAATGAGCAGTTCTTC. This codes for CASSPGDSSYNEQFF.

This clonotype was picked up a small number of times. V and J are TRBV5-5 and TRBJ2-5; 8 bases fit TRBD2. The CDR3 runs 13 residues. V was clipped by 0 bases and J by 9 bases; unmatched bases: 4. Germline V CDR1 and CDR2: SGHKS, YYEKEE (reference sequence). The chain's CDR3 is CASSLGTGRAQYF. DNA for the CDR3: TGTGCCAGCAGCTTGGGGACCGGGAGGGCCCAGTACTTC.